One sample yielded the 7 T cell receptor beta chains listed below, sequenced in a study of cytomegalovirus exposure and HLA in healthy donors. PCR amplification relied on 60 Vbeta primers (plus 13 Jbeta primers). Some clones are missing from TCRdb's copy, which holds only in-frame ones; the method was immunoSEQ multiplex PCR. The profile shows some 56,000 clones, 83% of them singletons. Sequenced input: PBMCs. The receptor set was obtained from a human donor in good health.

The chain carries TRBV30 and TRBJ1-2, with a weak D call TRBD1 (5 bases). This CDR3 spans 14 amino acids. The germline gives CDR1 GTSNPN, CDR2 SVGIG (reference sequence). Trimming left V 4 bases short and J 4 bases short, with 16 bases between. CDR3 DNA: TGTGCCTGGATTCCTTTGGGGGGTTTCTATGGCTACACCTTC. Translated: CAWIPLGGFYGYTF.

This chain uses TRBV10-2 with TRBJ2-7; the match to TRBD1 covers 9 bases. The V and J ends lost 1 base and 3 bases, in that order; junction bases with no gene match: 7. The CDR3 totals 16 residues. CDR1 and CDR2 (germline): WSHSY, SAAADI. The CDR3 sequence: CASSEFGTGKFYEQYF. In nucleotides, the CDR3 is TGCGCCAGCAGTGAGTTTGGGACAGGGAAATTCTACGAGCAGTACTTC.

V and J are TRBV6-6 and TRBJ2-1, with 9 nucleotides matching TRBD2. Germline CDR1 MNHNY, CDR2 SVGAGI (reference sequence). V lost 6 bases, J lost 2 bases, and 5 bases stayed unmatched. The CDR3 is 15 amino acids. In nucleotides, the CDR3 is TGTGCCAGCAGCGTTAGCGGGGGCCCCTACAATGAGCAGTTCTTC. It is translated as CASSVSGGPYNEQFF.

This chain connects TRBV4-2 to TRBJ2-6; no reliable D call. The V end lost 0 bases, the J end lost 0 bases, and 6 bases lay between the germline ends. Germline V gene sequence: CDR1 LGHNA, CDR2 YNFKEQ. This CDR3 is 16 amino acids long. This CDR3 reads CASSQDSVSGANVLTF. CDR3 coding DNA: TGTGCCAGCAGCCAAGATAGTGTCTCTGGGGCCAACGTCCTGACTTTC.

The V gene is TRBV9, the J gene TRBJ2-6; D remains unclear. The V end lost 4 bases, the J end lost 1 base, and 12 bases lay between the germline ends. This CDR3 contains 16 residues. Germline V gene lookup returns CDR1 SGDLS and CDR2 YYNGEE. Here the CDR3 DNA reads TGTGCCAGCAGCTCATCTCGAGCGTCTGGGGCCAACGTCCTGACTTTC. Protein: CASSSSRASGANVLTF.

This clone came up once. The rearrangement links TRBV4-1 to TRBJ2-6; TRBD1 matches 7 bases. Germline CDR1 reads MGHRA; CDR2 reads YSYEKL. CDR3 length: 19 residues. Trimming cost V 3 bases and J 0 bases; bases outside gene matches: 11. CDR3 DNA: TGCGCCAGCAGCCACCCCGTGAGACAGGGTTCCTCTGGGGCCAACGTCCTGACTTTC. Translating it yields CASSHPVRQGSSGANVLTF.

V and J are TRBV4-1 and TRBJ1-5; D is possibly TRBD1 (6 bases). In germline, CDR1 is MGHRA, CDR2 YSYEKL. The CDR3 covers 21 residues. The V and J ends lost 4 bases and 0 bases respectively, with 28 bases between them. CDR3 nucleotide sequence: TGCGCCAGCAGCCGATTCCCCTTGGACAGAAGAAGCCCTTATAGCAATCAGCCCCAGCATTTT. As protein: CASSRFPLDRRSPYSNQPQHF.